This TCR beta chain is from a study of untreated major depressive disorder. Assay used: immunoSEQ multiplex PCR; TCRdb lists only in-frame clones, some missing. Counted here are 10,000 to 15,000 clones, around 90% occurring once; the ten biggest clones make up about 0.86%. This CDR3 contains 16 residues. The J segment lost 4 bases and the V segment lost 5 bases, leaving 11 bases of the junction unmatched. Germline CDR1 and CDR2: SGHNT and YENEEA. Major depressive disorder by DSM-IV, Hamilton depression score of at least 18. Each donor gave around 30 ml of EDTA blood. From thawed PBMCs, CD4+ T cells were purified by negative selection. Whole-study results and caveats: TRBV25-01 and TRBV02-01 usage differences were not statistically significant. TRBV05-01 (Vbeta 5.1) usage was higher in CD4+ T cells of depressed patients than controls.

Comments on this clone: The antigen remains unidentified.

The chain links TRBV11-3 to TRBJ2-5, with TRBD2 identical over 9 bases. The clonotype originates from a man aged 30 to 39 with major depressive disorder. The sample was CD4+ T cells from PBMCs. CDR3 protein: CASSPGGGGARETQYF. CDR3 DNA sequence: TGTGCCAGCAGCCCTGGGGGCGGGGGGGCGAGAGAGACCCAGTACTTC.